Given below is one T cell receptor (beta chain) in context. Its recognized antigen is unknown. No quality values exist for individual bases; no much larger clone is one base distant. The data originate from a study of T cells in Graves' hyperthyroidism and ophthalmopathy (dated by TCRdb to about 2019). Describing the broader study: Peripheral blood was collected at initial diagnosis, before any treatment. Thyroid tissue and blood T-cell repertoires from more than 5 Graves' hyperthyroidism patients were also compared in the study. TCR V-J signatures able to tell the groups apart were searched for in a discovery cohort of 90 to 100 patients, of whom roughly 42 had Graves' ophthalmopathy and around 57 had stable Graves' hyperthyroidism. Prospective prediction of ophthalmopathy was tested in an independent validation cohort of 18 to 20 hyperthyroidism patients and 15 to 17 patients who later progressed to ophthalmopathy. After blood sampling, hyperthyroidism patients were treated with methimazole at a starting dose of 30 mg daily, and ophthalmopathy patients were treated with high-dose intravenous methylprednisolone. The paper describes TCR Vbeta CDR3 sequencing of some 130 peripheral blood samples, made up of about 40 ophthalmopathy patients, around 78 hyperthyroidism patients and 17 progressor patients. For training and testing, the roughly 100 patients in the discovery cohort were randomly divided in a 7:3 ratio. Points the paper makes about the study in general: Ophthalmopathy was separated from stable hyperthyroidism by a 13 V-J signature model, with around 88% sensitivity and 81% to 82% specificity obtained in cross-validation and 80%/75% obtained in testing. No statistical method was used to fix the sample size in advance, and group allocation was not hidden from the investigators. Most expanded thyroid clonotypes (frequency above 0.001) were also detected in blood, a finding suggesting that blood repertoires may reflect thyroid immune responses. In validation, progression to ophthalmopathy was predicted by the model with more than 65% sensitivity and under 85% specificity, a median of roughly 6 months before onset.

Ophthalmopathy patients had moderately to severely active disease, Clinical Activity Score of at least 3, NOSPECS grade of at least 4, and duration under 3 months. Any patient with an uncontrolled infection, another autoimmune disease, pregnancy or lactation was excluded. Clinical symptoms, serum thyroxine and TRAb, thyroid ultrasound, and orbital computed tomography formed the basis for the diagnoses. PBMCs were separated from under 12 ml of fresh peripheral blood using Ficoll-Paque density gradient centrifugation. Total RNA was extracted using Trizol reagent, and RNA quality was assessed on an Agilent 2100 Bioanalyzer. TCR beta CDR3 regions were amplified from RNA transcripts. For the first round of RT-PCR on the TCR CDR3, the HTBI primer set was used together with the Qiagen OneStep RT-PCR kit. A second multiplex PCR round built the libraries, followed by size selection and purification. Libraries were sequenced paired-end with 100 bp reads on an Illumina HiSeq2000. In the source study's methods: Raw data were processed with SOAPnuke, discarding reads with adapters, uncalled bases, mean Phred below 15, or no exact constant-primer or identifier match. COPE v1.2.5 was used to merge the high-quality paired reads, and each unique nucleotide sequence was defined as a clonotype. Clonotypes were aligned to IMGT TRBV, TRBD and TRBJ reference segments using MiTCR v1.1. The analysis was restricted to V-J combinations with a frequency above 0.0001, which together covered 99.2% of the repertoires. A TCS score was defined as the ratio of F50 (clonal expansion) to E x V (chaos), with BLOSUM62-based TCRdist applied between CDR3 peptides within each V-J. Welch's t-statistics and random forest reduced 500 to 650 V-J features to fewer than 15, which were used in a naive Bayes classifier (R e1071). Thyroid-blood repertoire similarity was quantified with the Morisita-Horn index. TCRdb redid the processing of the public reads, applying fastp at Q25 and MiXCR, and retained in-frame beta chains. Each CDR3 protein appears once, grouped with its most common genes and DNA. Clone size and V and J calls follow TCRdb, not the original study. This sample lists approximately 610,000 distinct CDR3 sequences; 14% to 15% were detected once. Clones ranked in the top ten supply around 4% of the sample.

The cysteine opens and the phenylalanine closes a CDR3 of 16 amino acids. Only the CDR3 DNA is retained, 48 bases long and in frame from the first base. V and J are truncated by 1 base and 7 bases respectively, leaving an intervening sequence of 19 bases. The germline V gene supplies CDR1 SGHAT and CDR2 FQNNGV. Recombination joined TRBV11-2 with TRBJ2-5; there is no confident call for the D gene. The TCR comes from a woman aged 40 to 50 with Graves' ophthalmopathy. Sequenced sample: blood. For the CDR3, the sequence is CASSLGEVPRPWTQYF. The DNA reads as follows: TGTGCCAGCAGCTTAGGAGAAGTCCCGCGGCCCTGGACCCAGTACTTC. Outside the CDR3, residues come from the reference TRBV11-2 and TRBJ2-5 proteins, so the full variable domain is: EAGVAQSPRYKIIEKRQSVAFWCNPISGHATLYWYQQILGQGPKLLIQFQNNGVVDDSQLPKDRFSAERLKGVDSTLKIQPAKLEDSAVYLCASSLGEVPRPWTQYFGPGTRLLVL.